What follows describes a single T cell receptor (beta chain). The antigen it recognizes is unknown. Per-nucleotide qualities are absent, and no much larger clonotype sits a single base away. TCRbeta CDR3 regions were amplified from genomic DNA by means of the immunoSEQ Assay, a bias-controlled multiplex PCR. Per the original workflow: Nucleated cell counts per sample were estimated from amplification of reference gene primers within the assay. To quantify the absolute abundance of each unique TCRbeta CDR3 rearrangement, sequence reads were collapsed and filtered. Productive Simpson clonality was computed per sample as the square root of Simpson's diversity index over productive rearrangements. The source is immuneACCESS, and TCRdb retained only in-frame sequences with V and J called. Part of the clones is not carried over; for the studies checked, unresolved V genes explain less than half of this, and the remainder is unexplained. The DNA was the basis for D and trimming; V, J and clone size are from that table. Recorded for this sample are 200,000 to 250,000 clones; about 86% of them occurred a single time. The ten biggest clones cover 6.2% of the sample.

Collaborating institutions collected whole blood in K2EDTA tubes following their own protocols. For TCRbeta analysis, collaborator samples were shipped as frozen whole blood, as isolated PBMCs, or as DNA extracted from either sample type. The CDR3, from cysteine to phenylalanine, totals 14 residues. The entry retains the CDR3 DNA only, 42 bases that are in frame from base 1. This sample was taken from a study of blood T cell repertoires in COVID-19 (dated by TCRdb to 2018 to 2021). Describing the broader study: Samples covering the acute and convalescent phases of COVID-19 were provided by collaborators in the United States, Italy and Spain. The material from the prospective study consisted of cDNA or gDNA derived from T cells, B-cell-depleted T cells, or PBMCs. The dataset comprised deeply sampled blood TCRbeta repertoires from subjects exposed to, actively infected with, or recovered from COVID-19. The repertoires were made available in a free public database intended to serve as a resource for research on the immune response to SARS-CoV-2. The samples were drawn from two sources: the first 160 participants of the ongoing ImmuneRACE study, and about 1,300 subjects contributed by 6 global collaborators. The sample metadata nearly always contained a de-identified subject ID, COVID-19 status, age in years and sex. Where available, HLA class I and class II types were taken from metadata supplied by the sample provider and were not determined by assay-based typing.

The investigation overall reported the following: How much clinical and demographic metadata was included differed by source and by participant, and the metadata was provided uncurated.

This sequence uses TRBV21-1 and TRBJ1-1; TRBD1 reflects the table's D call only, with no check against the DNA. TRBV21-1 is termed a pseudogene. The sequence was obtained from a man aged 60 to 69 with acute or convalescent COVID-19. The sequenced material came from peripheral blood. The nucleotides are TGTGCCAGCAGCAAAGCGGGACAGGGCTCTGAAGCTTTCTTT. It codes for CASSKAGQGSEAFF.